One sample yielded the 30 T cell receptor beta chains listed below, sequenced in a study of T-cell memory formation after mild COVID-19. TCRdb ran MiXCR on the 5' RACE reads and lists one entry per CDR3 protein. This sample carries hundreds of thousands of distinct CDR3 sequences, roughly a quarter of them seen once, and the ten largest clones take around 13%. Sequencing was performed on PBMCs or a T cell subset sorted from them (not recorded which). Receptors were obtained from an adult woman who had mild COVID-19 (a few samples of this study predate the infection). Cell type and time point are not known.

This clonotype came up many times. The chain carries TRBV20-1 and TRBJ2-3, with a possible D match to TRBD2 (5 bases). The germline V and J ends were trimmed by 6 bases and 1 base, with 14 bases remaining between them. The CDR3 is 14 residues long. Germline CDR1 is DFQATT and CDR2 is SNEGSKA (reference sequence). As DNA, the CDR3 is TGCAGTGCCCTACAAGGCGGGCGCACAGATACGCAGTATTTT. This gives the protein CSALQGGRTDTQYF.

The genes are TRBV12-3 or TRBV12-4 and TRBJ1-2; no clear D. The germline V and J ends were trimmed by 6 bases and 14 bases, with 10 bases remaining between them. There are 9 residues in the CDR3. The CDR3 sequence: CASSPSLTF. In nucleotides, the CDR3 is TGTGCCAGCAGCCCCAGTCTGACCTTC.

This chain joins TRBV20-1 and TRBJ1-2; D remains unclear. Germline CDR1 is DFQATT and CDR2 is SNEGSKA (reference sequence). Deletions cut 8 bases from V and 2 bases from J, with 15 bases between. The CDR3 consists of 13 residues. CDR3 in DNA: TGCAGTTGGCGAAACCCAGAAAACTATGGCTACACCTTC. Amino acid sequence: CSWRNPENYGYTF.

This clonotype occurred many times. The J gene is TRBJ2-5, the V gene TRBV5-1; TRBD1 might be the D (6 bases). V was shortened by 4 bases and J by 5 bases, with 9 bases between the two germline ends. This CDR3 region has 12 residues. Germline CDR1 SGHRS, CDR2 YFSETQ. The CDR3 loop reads CASSTGMETQYF. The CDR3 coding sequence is TGCGCCAGCAGCACAGGGATGGAGACCCAGTACTTC.

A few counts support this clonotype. The CDR3 DNA sequence: TGCAGTGCTAGATTCGTGTATAGCAATCAGCCCCAGCATTTT. This gives the protein CSARFVYSNQPQHF. The J gene is TRBJ1-5, the V gene TRBV20-1; D gene uncertain. Between the trimmed V and J ends, which lost 2 bases and 0 bases, there was a span of 8 bases. The length of the CDR3 is 14 residues. Germline V gives CDR1 DFQATT, CDR2 SNEGSKA (reference sequence).

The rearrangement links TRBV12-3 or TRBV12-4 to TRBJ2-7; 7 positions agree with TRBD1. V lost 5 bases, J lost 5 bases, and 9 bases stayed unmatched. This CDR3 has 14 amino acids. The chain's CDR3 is CASSLSRGRHEQYF. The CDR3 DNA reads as TGTGCCAGCAGTCTCTCAAGGGGGCGGCACGAGCAGTACTTC.

The CDR3: CAIRPGLQAMNTEAFF. The DNA for the CDR3 is TGTGCCATCAGGCCAGGGCTTCAGGCGATGAACACTGAAGCTTTCTTT. The chain combines TRBV10-3 with TRBJ1-1; a possible D gene is TRBD1 (5 bases). CDR1 and CDR2 (germline): ENHRY, SYGVKD. This CDR3 region has 16 residues. Trimming removed 6 bases from V and 0 bases from J, with 17 bases in between.

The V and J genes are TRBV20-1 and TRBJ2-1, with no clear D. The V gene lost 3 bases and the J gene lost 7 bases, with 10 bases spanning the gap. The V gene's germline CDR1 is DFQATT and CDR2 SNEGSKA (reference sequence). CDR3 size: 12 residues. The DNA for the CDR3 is TGCAGTGCTAGGTCAACTCAGAATGAGCAGTTCTTC. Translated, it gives CSARSTQNEQFF.

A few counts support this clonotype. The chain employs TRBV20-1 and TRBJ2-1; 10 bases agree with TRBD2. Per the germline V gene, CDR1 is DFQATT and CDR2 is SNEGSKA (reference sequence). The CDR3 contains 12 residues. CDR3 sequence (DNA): TGCACCGGCGAGCGGGAGGGGGATGAGCAGTTCTTC. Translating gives CTGEREGDEQFF.

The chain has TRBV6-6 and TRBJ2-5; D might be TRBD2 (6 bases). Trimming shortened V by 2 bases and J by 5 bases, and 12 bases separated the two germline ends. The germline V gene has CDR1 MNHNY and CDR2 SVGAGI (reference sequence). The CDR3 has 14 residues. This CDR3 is CASSYTIGGETQYF. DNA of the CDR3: TGTGCCAGCAGTTACACTATCGGGGGTGAGACCCAGTACTTC.

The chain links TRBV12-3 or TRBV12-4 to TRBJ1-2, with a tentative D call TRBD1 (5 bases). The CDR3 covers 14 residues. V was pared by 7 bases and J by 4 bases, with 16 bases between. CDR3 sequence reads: CASTIGHLGYGYTF. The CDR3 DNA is TGTGCCAGCACCATCGGACACCTAGGCTATGGCTACACCTTC.

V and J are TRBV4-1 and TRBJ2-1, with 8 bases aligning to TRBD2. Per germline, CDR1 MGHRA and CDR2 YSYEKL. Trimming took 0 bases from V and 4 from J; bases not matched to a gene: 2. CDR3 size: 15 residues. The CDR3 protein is CASSQDSGVYNEQFF. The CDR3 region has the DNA TGCGCCAGCAGCCAAGATAGCGGGGTTTACAATGAGCAGTTCTTC.

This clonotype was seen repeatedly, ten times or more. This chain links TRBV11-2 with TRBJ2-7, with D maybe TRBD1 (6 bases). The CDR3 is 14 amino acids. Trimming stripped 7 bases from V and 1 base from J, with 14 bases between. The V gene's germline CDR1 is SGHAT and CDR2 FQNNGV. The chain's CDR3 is CASIPPDRSYEQYF. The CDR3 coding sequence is TGTGCCAGCATCCCTCCAGACAGGTCCTACGAGCAGTACTTC.

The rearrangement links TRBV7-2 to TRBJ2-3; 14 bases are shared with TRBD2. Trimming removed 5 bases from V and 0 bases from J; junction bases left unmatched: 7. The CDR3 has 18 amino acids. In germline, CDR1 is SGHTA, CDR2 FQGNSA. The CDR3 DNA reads TGTGCCAGCAGCCCGGGACTAGCGGGAGTAAGGAGCACAGATACGCAGTATTTT. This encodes CASSPGLAGVRSTDTQYF.

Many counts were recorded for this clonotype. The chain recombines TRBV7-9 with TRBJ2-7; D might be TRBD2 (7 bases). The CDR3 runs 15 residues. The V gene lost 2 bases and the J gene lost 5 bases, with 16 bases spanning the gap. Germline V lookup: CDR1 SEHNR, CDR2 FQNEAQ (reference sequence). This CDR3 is CASSLNSGGYNEQYF. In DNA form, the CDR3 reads TGTGCCAGCAGCTTAAACTCGGGGGGCTACAACGAGCAGTACTTC.

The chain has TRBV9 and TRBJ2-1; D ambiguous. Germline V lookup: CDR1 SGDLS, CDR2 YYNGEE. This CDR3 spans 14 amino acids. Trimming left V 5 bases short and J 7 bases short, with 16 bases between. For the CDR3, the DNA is TGTGCCAGCAGTCCTGTCCCGTCCGAAAATGAGCAGTTCTTC. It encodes CASSPVPSENEQFF. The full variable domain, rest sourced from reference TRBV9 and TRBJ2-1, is DSGVTQTPKHLITATGQRVTLRCSPRSGDLSVYWYQQSLDQGLQFLIQYYNGEERAKGNILERFSAQQFPDLHSELNLSSLELGDSALYFCASSPVPSENEQFFGPGTRLTVL.

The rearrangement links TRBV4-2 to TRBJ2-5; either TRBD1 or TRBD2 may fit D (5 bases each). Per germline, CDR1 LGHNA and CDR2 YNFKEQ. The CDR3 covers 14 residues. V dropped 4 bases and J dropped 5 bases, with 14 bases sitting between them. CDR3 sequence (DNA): TGTGCCAGCAGCCTGATTGTCGGGGCGGAGACCCAGTACTTC. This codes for CASSLIVGAETQYF.

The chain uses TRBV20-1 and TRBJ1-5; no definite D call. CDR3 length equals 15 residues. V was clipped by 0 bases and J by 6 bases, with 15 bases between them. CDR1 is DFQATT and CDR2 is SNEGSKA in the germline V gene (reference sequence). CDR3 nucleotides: TGCAGTGCTAGAGAGGGAAACGGTCCTTCTCAGCCCCAGCATTTT. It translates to CSAREGNGPSQPQHF.

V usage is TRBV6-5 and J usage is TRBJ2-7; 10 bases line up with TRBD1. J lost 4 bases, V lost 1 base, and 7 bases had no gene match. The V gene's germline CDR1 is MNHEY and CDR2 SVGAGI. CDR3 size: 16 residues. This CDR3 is CASSYFTGTGVYEQYF. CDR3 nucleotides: TGTGCCAGCAGTTACTTCACCGGGACAGGGGTGTACGAGCAGTACTTC.

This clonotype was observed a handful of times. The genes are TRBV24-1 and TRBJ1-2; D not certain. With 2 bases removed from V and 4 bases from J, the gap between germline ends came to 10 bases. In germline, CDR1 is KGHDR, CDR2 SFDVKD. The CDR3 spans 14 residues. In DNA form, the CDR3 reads TGTGCCACCAGTGATTACGGGCGATCCTATGGCTACACCTTC. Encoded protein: CATSDYGRSYGYTF.

The CDR3 loop is CASSMWGVAGELFF. The CDR3 nucleotides are TGTGCCAGTAGTATGTGGGGGGTGGCCGGGGAGCTGTTTTTT. This sequence joins TRBV19 and TRBJ2-2; maybe TRBD2 (6 bases). The CDR3 has 14 residues. The germline V gene encodes CDR1 LNHDA and CDR2 SQIVND (reference sequence). With 3 bases removed from V and 6 bases from J, the gap between germline ends came to 11 bases.

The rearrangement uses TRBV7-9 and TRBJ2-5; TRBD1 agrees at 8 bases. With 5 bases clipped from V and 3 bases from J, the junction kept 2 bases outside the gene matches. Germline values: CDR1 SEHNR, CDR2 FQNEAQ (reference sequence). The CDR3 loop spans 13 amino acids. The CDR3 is CASSPGQEETQYF. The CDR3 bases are TGTGCCAGCAGCCCGGGACAGGAAGAGACCCAGTACTTC.

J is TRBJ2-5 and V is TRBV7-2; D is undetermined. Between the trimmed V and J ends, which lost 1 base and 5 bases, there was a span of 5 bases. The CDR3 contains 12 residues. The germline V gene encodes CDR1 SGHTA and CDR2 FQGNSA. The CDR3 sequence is CASSLDGETQYF. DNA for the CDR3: TGTGCCAGCAGCTTAGATGGGGAGACCCAGTACTTC.

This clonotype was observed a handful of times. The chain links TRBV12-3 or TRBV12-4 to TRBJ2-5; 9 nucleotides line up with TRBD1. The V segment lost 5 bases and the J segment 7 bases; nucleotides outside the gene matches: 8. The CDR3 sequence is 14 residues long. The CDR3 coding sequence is TGTGCCAGCAGTGGCCCGACAGGGGGTACGACCCAGTACTTC. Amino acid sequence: CASSGPTGGTTQYF.

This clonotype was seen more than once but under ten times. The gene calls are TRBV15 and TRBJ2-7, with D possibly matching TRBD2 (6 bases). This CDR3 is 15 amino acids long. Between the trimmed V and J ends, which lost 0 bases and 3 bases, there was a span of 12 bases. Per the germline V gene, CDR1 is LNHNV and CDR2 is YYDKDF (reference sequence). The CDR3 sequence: CATSRERGLFYEQYF. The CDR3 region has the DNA TGTGCCACCAGCAGAGAACGGGGGTTGTTCTACGAGCAGTACTTC.

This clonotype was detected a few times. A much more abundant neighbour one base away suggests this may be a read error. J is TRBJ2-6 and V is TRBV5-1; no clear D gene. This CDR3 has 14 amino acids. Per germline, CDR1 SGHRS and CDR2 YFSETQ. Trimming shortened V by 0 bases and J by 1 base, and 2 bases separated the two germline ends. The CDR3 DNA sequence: TGCGCCAGCAGCTTGGAATCTGGGGCCAACGTCCTGACTTTC. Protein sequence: CASSLESGANVLTF.

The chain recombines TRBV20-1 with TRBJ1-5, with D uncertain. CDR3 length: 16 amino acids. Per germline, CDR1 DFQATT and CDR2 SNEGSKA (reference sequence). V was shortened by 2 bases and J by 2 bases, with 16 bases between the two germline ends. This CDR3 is CSARSPYREGNQPQHF. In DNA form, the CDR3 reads TGCAGTGCTAGATCCCCCTATAGGGAGGGCAATCAGCCCCAGCATTTT.

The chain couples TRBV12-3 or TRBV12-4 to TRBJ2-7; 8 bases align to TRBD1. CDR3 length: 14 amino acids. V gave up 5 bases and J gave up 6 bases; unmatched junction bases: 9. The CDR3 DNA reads TGTGCCAGCAGTAGAAGACAGGGGTTGAGCGAGCAGTACTTC. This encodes CASSRRQGLSEQYF.

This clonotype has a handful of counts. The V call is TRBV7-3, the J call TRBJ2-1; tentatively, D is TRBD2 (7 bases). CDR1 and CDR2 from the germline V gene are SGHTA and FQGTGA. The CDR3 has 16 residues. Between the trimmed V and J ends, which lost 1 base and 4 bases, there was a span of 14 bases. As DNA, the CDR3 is TGTGCCAGCAGCTTAAGAGGGGGGGTTACGTACAATGAGCAGTTCTTC. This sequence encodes CASSLRGGVTYNEQFF.

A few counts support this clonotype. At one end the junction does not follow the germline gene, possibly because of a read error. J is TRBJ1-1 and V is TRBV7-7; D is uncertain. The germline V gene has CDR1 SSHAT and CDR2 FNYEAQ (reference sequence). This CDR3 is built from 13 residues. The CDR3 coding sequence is TGTGCTAGCAGCTTAGCGGAAAAGACTGAAGCTTTCTTT. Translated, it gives CASSLAEKTEAFF.